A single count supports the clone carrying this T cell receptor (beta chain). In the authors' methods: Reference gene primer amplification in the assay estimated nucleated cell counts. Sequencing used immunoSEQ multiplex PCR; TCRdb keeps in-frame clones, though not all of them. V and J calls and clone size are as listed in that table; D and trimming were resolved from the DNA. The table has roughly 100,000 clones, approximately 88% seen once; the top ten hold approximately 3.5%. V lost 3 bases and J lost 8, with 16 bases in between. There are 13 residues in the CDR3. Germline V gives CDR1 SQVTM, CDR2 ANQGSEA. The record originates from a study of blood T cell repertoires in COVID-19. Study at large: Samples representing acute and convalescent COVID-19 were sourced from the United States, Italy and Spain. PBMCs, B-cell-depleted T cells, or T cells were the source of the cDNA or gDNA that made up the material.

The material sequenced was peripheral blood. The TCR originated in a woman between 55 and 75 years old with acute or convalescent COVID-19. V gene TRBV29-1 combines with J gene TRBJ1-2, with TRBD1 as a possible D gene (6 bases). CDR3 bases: TGCAGCGTTGAGCCCAGGGGTGTACGGGGCTACACCTTC. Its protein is CSVEPRGVRGYTF.